The present TCR beta chain was sequenced within a study of early T cells in non-severe SARS-CoV-2 infection. Study-wide background: Unsorted whole-blood RNA was sequenced in bulk, leaving chains unpaired.

The germline CDR1 and CDR2 sequences are MNHEY and SMNVEV (reference sequence). Trimming cost V 2 bases and J 4 bases, with 14 bases left between them. The CDR3 has 15 residues. TCRdb reprocessed the 5' RACE reads via MiXCR and lists one record per CDR3 protein. The sample has fewer than 50,000 distinct CDR3 sequences, less than 7% seen once. The specimen sequenced was whole blood. The receptor was derived from an adult who was a healthcare worker with PCR-confirmed SARS-CoV-2 infection or an uninfected control (not recorded which). This chain links TRBV27 with TRBJ1-2, with no clear D. The CDR3, as DNA: TGTGCCAGCAGTTTAGTCGGCACGGGTCTCTATGGCTACACCTTC. The encoded protein is CASSLVGTGLYGYTF.